The 31 T cell receptor beta chains below all came from one sample that was sequenced in a study of PD-L1 blockade in urothelial cancer. Time point of the sample: pretreatment peripheral blood. Sequenced by immunoSEQ multiplex PCR; TCRdb stores in-frame clones only, minus some. The sample yields around 50,000 clones, around 84% seen once. The sequencing here drew on PBMCs, taken around atezolizumab (anti-PD-L1) treatment. The receptors were sampled from a man in his fifties with urothelial cancer.

This clone was recorded a few times. The chain joins TRBV7-3 to TRBJ2-7, with a weak D call TRBD2 (6 bases). V gave up 0 bases and J gave up 7 bases, with 13 bases separating them. This CDR3 has 14 amino acids. Looked up from germline, CDR1 is SGHTA and CDR2 is FQGTGA. This chain's CDR3 is CASSLTPGVREQYF. The CDR3, as DNA: TGTGCCAGCAGCTTAACTCCGGGGGTCCGGGAGCAGTACTTC.

The table lists this clone with a few counts. The J gene is TRBJ2-5, the V gene TRBV6-1; 9 bases match TRBD1. With 3 bases clipped from V and 2 bases from J, the junction kept 10 bases outside the gene matches. Germline V lookup: CDR1 MNHNS, CDR2 SASEGT. The CDR3 extends over 17 amino acids. The CDR3 DNA follows: TGTGCCAGCAGTGACTTAGCACAGGGGGCAGGACAAGAGACCCAGTACTTC. This encodes CASSDLAQGAGQETQYF.

The CDR3 protein is CASSESGVDEQYF. Here the CDR3 DNA reads TGCGCCAGCAGTGAGTCGGGCGTCGACGAGCAGTACTTC. The rearrangement uses TRBV10-1 and TRBJ2-7; D is ambiguous. CDR3 length: 13 amino acids. Germline V gene data show CDR1 as WNHNN and CDR2 as SYGVQD (reference sequence). V gave up 0 bases and J gave up 5 bases, with 8 bases separating them.

V is TRBV6-5 and J is TRBJ1-2, with a tentative D call TRBD1 (5 bases). Germline CDR1 reads MNHEY; CDR2 reads SVGAGI. This CDR3 spans 14 amino acids. V lost 4 bases and J lost 5, with 14 bases in between. DNA of the CDR3: TGTGCCAGCAGTTTCCGTGGGGGGGGATATGGCTACACCTTC. Translated, it gives CASSFRGGGYGYTF.

This clone was found a few times. V is TRBV30 and J is TRBJ1-5, with TRBD1 as a possible D gene (5 bases). This CDR3 contains 12 residues. V was cut by 1 base and J by 4 bases, with 5 bases left in between. Germline V gives CDR1 GTSNPN, CDR2 SVGIG (reference sequence). The CDR3 DNA is TGTGCCTGGAGTGGACAGAATCAGCCCCAGCATTTT. Its protein product is CAWSGQNQPQHF.

The chain has TRBV7-2 and TRBJ2-5, with TRBD2 matching over 12 bases. The CDR3 runs 16 residues. Germline CDR1 reads SGHTA; CDR2 reads FQGNSA. J was trimmed by 1 base and V by 5 bases; bases with no gene match: 5. CDR3 sequence: CASSTGLAGTQETQYF. CDR3 bases: TGTGCCAGCAGCACCGGACTAGCGGGAACCCAAGAGACCCAGTACTTC.

This chain joins TRBV29-1 and TRBJ2-7; D might be TRBD1 (6 bases). The length of the CDR3 is 13 residues. The germline V and J ends were trimmed by 7 bases and 3 bases, with 16 bases remaining between them. Per the germline V gene, CDR1 is SQVTM and CDR2 is ANQGSEA. The CDR3 DNA reads TGCAGCGGCCGGACAGCCCCCGACTACGAGCAGTACTTC. It codes for CSGRTAPDYEQYF.

The chain is built from TRBV9 and TRBJ2-7; tentative D call: TRBD2 (5 bases). This CDR3 has 14 amino acids. The germline V gene encodes CDR1 SGDLS and CDR2 YYNGEE. Between the trimmed V and J ends, which lost 0 bases and 0 bases, there was a span of 7 bases. The CDR3 spells CASSVVGSSYEQYF. The CDR3 region has the DNA TGTGCCAGCAGCGTAGTGGGGAGCTCCTACGAGCAGTACTTC.

V and J are TRBV7-2 and TRBJ1-2; 11 nucleotides match TRBD1. The CDR3 runs 14 residues. Germline V gene data show CDR1 as SGHTA and CDR2 as FQGNSA. J gave up 4 bases and V 4 bases, and 2 bases lay outside the gene matches. The CDR3 DNA follows: TGTGCCAGCAGCTCTGGGACAGGGGGCTATGGCTACACCTTC. Protein sequence: CASSSGTGGYGYTF.

The chain combines TRBV6-5 with TRBJ2-5; D is ambiguous. Germline-derived CDR1 and CDR2 are MNHEY and SVGAGI. V was clipped by 4 bases and J by 4 bases, with 7 bases between them. The CDR3 is 12 amino acids. The DNA for the CDR3 is TGTGCCAGCAGTTTTAGTGGAGAGACCCAGTACTTC. Its translation: CASSFSGETQYF.

V gene TRBV11-2 combines with J gene TRBJ1-4; 8 nucleotides match TRBD1. The ends lost 1 base at V and 7 bases at J; junction bases unmatched: 5. CDR1 and CDR2 from the germline V gene are SGHAT and FQNNGV. The CDR3 length is 15 residues. The CDR3 region has the DNA TGTGCCAGCAGCTTAGTTCCAGGGGGCCGTGAAAAACTGTTTTTT. It specifies CASSLVPGGREKLFF.

V usage is TRBV18 and J usage is TRBJ2-7; D may be TRBD2 (6 bases). V lost 2 bases to trimming and J lost 1 base, with 6 bases between them. The CDR3 extends over 13 amino acids. Germline loops: CDR1 KGHSH, CDR2 LQKENI. This CDR3 reads CASSPGTSYEQYF. The CDR3 nucleotides are TGTGCCAGCTCACCAGGGACTTCCTACGAGCAGTACTTC. Full variable domain (missing parts from reference TRBV18 and TRBJ2-7): NAGVMQNPRHLVRRRGQEARLRCSPMKGHSHVYWYRQLPEEGLKFMVYLQKENIIDESGMPKERFSAEFPKEGPSILRIQQVVRGDSAAYFCASSPGTSYEQYFGPGTRLTVT.

This chain uses TRBV5-5 with TRBJ2-1; TRBD2 matches at 12 bases. This CDR3 is built from 15 residues. The V gene's germline CDR1 is SGHKS and CDR2 YYEKEE (reference sequence). With V trimmed by 2 bases and J by 10 bases, 7 bases remained unmatched. For the CDR3, the DNA is TGTGCCAGCAGCTTCCTAGCGGGGGGGTCCGGGGAGCAGTTCTTC. As protein: CASSFLAGGSGEQFF.

J is TRBJ1-5 and V is TRBV6-6; TRBD1 aligns across 10 bases. This CDR3 contains 15 residues. V was pared by 6 bases and J by 0 bases, with 2 bases of the junction left unmatched. The germline V gene has CDR1 MNHNY and CDR2 SVGAGI (reference sequence). DNA of the CDR3: TGTGCCAGCAGGGACAGGGGGTATAGCAATCAGCCCCAGCATTTT. Its protein product is CASRDRGYSNQPQHF.

The rearrangement links TRBV7-6 to TRBJ2-5; 9 positions agree with TRBD2. The CDR3 extends over 16 amino acids. With 5 bases clipped from V and 2 bases from J, the junction kept 9 bases outside the gene matches. Germline CDR1 and CDR2: SGHVS and FNYEAQ. CDR3 nucleotide sequence: TGTGCCAGCAGCCATCCGGGGGGACTAGCTCAAGAGACCCAGTACTTC. As protein: CASSHPGGLAQETQYF. The full variable domain, rest sourced from reference TRBV7-6 and TRBJ2-5, is GAGVSQSPRYKVTKRGQDVALRCDPISGHVSLYWYRQALGQGPEFLTYFNYEAQQDKSGLPNDRFSAERPEGSISTLTIQRTEQRDSAMYRCASSHPGGLAQETQYFGPGTRLLVL.

The chain carries TRBV7-2 and TRBJ2-2; D is undetermined. V shed 5 bases and J shed 0 bases, with 10 bases lying between them. The germline CDR1 and CDR2 sequences are SGHTA and FQGNSA. This CDR3 region has 15 residues. This chain's CDR3 is CASSPVQANTGELFF. Written as DNA, the CDR3 is TGTGCCAGCAGCCCAGTTCAGGCGAACACCGGGGAGCTGTTTTTT.

J is TRBJ1-4 and V is TRBV30; TRBD1 agrees at 8 bases. The J segment lost 7 bases and the V segment lost 0 bases, leaving 4 bases of the junction unmatched. Germline V CDR1 and CDR2: GTSNPN, SVGIG (reference sequence). The CDR3 extends over 14 amino acids. The CDR3: CAWSVRGQAEKLFF. As DNA, the CDR3 is TGTGCCTGGAGTGTCAGGGGGCAGGCTGAAAAACTGTTTTTT.

The rearrangement joins TRBV19 to TRBJ2-1; D is perhaps TRBD1 (5 bases). Germline CDR1 and CDR2: LNHDA and SQIVND (reference sequence). The CDR3 runs 15 residues. V lost 6 bases and J lost 0, with 12 bases in between. In nucleotides, the CDR3 is TGTGCCAGTAGCCCAGACAGAAGCTCCTACAATGAGCAGTTCTTC. Its translation: CASSPDRSSYNEQFF. Variable domain in full (rest from reference TRBV19 and TRBJ2-1): DGGITQSPKYLFRKEGQNVTLSCEQNLNHDAMYWYRQDPGQGLRLIYYSQIVNDFQKGDIAEGYSVSREKKESFPLTVTSAQKNPTAFYLCASSPDRSSYNEQFFGPGTRLTVL.

The chain uses TRBV25-1 and TRBJ2-3, with 7 bases lining up with TRBD2. V trimming: 3 bases; J trimming: 2 bases; junction bases outside the gene matches: 5. Germline V lookup: CDR1 MGHDK, CDR2 SYGVNS. CDR3 length equals 15 residues. This chain's CDR3 is CASSDPRGFTDTQYF. CDR3 coding DNA: TGTGCCAGCAGTGATCCGCGGGGGTTCACAGATACGCAGTATTTT. The variable domain in full, completed from reference TRBV25-1 and TRBJ2-3, reads EADIYQTPRYLVIGTGKKITLECSQTMGHDKMYWYQQDPGMELHLIHYSYGVNSTEKGDLSSESTVSRIRTEHFPLTLESARPSHTSQYLCASSDPRGFTDTQYFGPGTRLTVL.

The genes are TRBV5-1 and TRBJ2-2; 7 bases match TRBD2. The germline CDR1 and CDR2 sequences are SGHRS and YFSETQ. V shed 3 bases, J shed 0 bases, and the junction held 5 bases outside the gene matches. The CDR3 length is 16 residues. CDR3 DNA: TGCGCCAGCAGCTCAGATGGACTAGCGAACACCGGGGAGCTGTTTTTT. Protein: CASSSDGLANTGELFF.

This clone was detected a few times. The DNA for the CDR3 is TGCGCCAGCAGAAGCGGGAGTTCCTTCTACGAGCAGTACTTC. This sequence encodes CASRSGSSFYEQYF. This chain connects TRBV10-2 to TRBJ2-7; 8 nucleotides match TRBD2. The V gene end was trimmed by 6 bases and the J gene end by 3 bases; junction bases not matched to a gene: 7. The CDR3 covers 14 residues. The germline gives CDR1 WSHSY, CDR2 SAAADI.

This chain links TRBV29-1 with TRBJ2-2, with 8 bases lining up with TRBD1. The V and J ends lost 4 bases and 7 bases, in that order; junction bases with no gene match: 5. CDR1 is SQVTM and CDR2 is ANQGSEA in the germline V gene. This CDR3 spans 13 amino acids. The CDR3 region is CSVGQGAVGELFF. Written as DNA, the CDR3 is TGCAGCGTTGGCCAGGGGGCCGTCGGGGAGCTGTTTTTT.

The gene calls are TRBV4-2 and TRBJ1-1; 12 bases are a match to TRBD1. Germline CDR1 and CDR2: LGHNA and YNFKEQ. The V and J ends lost 4 bases and 0 bases, in that order; junction bases with no gene match: 3. This CDR3 has 16 residues. The CDR3 reads CASSRDRGLLNTEAFF. In nucleotides, the CDR3 is TGTGCCAGCAGCCGGGACAGGGGGCTCTTGAACACTGAAGCTTTCTTT.

The chain joins TRBV10-2 to TRBJ2-7, with 7 bases that match TRBD1. Germline V gene data show CDR1 as WSHSY and CDR2 as SAAADI. This CDR3 contains 12 residues. With V trimmed by 5 bases and J by 3 bases, 1 base remained unmatched. For the CDR3, the DNA is TGCGCCAGCAGTAACAGGGGCTACGAGCAGTACTTC. This sequence encodes CASSNRGYEQYF.

The V call is TRBV19, the J call TRBJ2-1; possible D gene TRBD1, 5 bases. Trimming shortened V by 5 bases and J by 8 bases, and 10 bases separated the two germline ends. Germline CDR1 and CDR2: LNHDA and SQIVND (reference sequence). The CDR3 covers 12 residues. The DNA for the CDR3 is TGTGCCAGTAGTGATTTAGGGGATGAGCAGTTCTTC. Its translation is CASSDLGDEQFF.

This clone was seen a few times. The V gene is TRBV28, the J gene TRBJ2-7, with D possibly TRBD1 on 8 matching bases. Germline CDR1 reads MDHEN; CDR2 reads SYDVKM. V was trimmed by 5 bases and J by 2 bases, leaving 16 bases between them. CDR3 length: 15 residues. CDR3 sequence: CASSTHRGGTYEQYF. CDR3 coding DNA: TGTGCCAGCAGTACCCACAGGGGGGGAACCTACGAGCAGTACTTC.

The rearrangement joins TRBV5-4 to TRBJ2-3, with 8 positions matching TRBD2. The CDR3 covers 15 residues. Trimming removed 0 bases from V and 4 bases from J; junction bases left unmatched: 4. CDR1 and CDR2 from the germline V gene are SGHNT and YYREEE (reference sequence). CDR3 sequence (DNA): TGTGCCAGCAGCTTGGAAGGGCGGGAGGCAGATACGCAGTATTTT. Its translation is CASSLEGREADTQYF.

This chain uses TRBV4-1 with TRBJ1-2; TRBD1 might be the D (5 bases). V was cut by 1 base and J by 5 bases, with 17 bases left in between. CDR3 length equals 16 residues. From germline, CDR1 is MGHRA and CDR2 YSYEKL. Here the CDR3 DNA reads TGCGCCAGCAGCCAAGGTAGGGGCTGGAAGGAATATGGCTACACCTTC. Protein product: CASSQGRGWKEYGYTF.

The chain links TRBV4-1 to TRBJ2-2, with D possibly being TRBD1 (6 bases). There are 16 residues in the CDR3. Germline V lookup: CDR1 MGHRA, CDR2 YSYEKL. The V gene lost 1 base and the J gene lost 4 bases, with 13 bases spanning the gap. CDR3 residues: CASSQVSVRGTGELFF. In DNA form, the CDR3 reads TGCGCCAGCAGCCAAGTCAGTGTCAGGGGCACCGGGGAGCTGTTTTTT.

The rearrangement uses TRBV9 and TRBJ2-1; 10 bases line up with TRBD1. V shed 3 bases and J 5 bases; nucleotides not matched to a gene: 14. Germline CDR1 SGDLS, CDR2 YYNGEE. CDR3 length: 18 amino acids. The CDR3 coding sequence is TGTGCCAGCAGCGAACCAAGGACAGGGGGTCCCTTTAACAATGAGCAGTTCTTC. This sequence encodes CASSEPRTGGPFNNEQFF.

J is TRBJ1-5 and V is TRBV18; 9 positions match TRBD1. The V and J ends lost 3 bases and 1 base, in that order; junction bases with no gene match: 4. In germline, CDR1 is KGHSH, CDR2 LQKENI. This CDR3 has 16 amino acids. This CDR3 is CASSPPDRGSNQPQHF. CDR3 nucleotide sequence: TGTGCCAGCTCACCCCCGGACAGGGGAAGCAATCAGCCCCAGCATTTT. Full variable domain (missing parts from reference TRBV18 and TRBJ1-5): NAGVMQNPRHLVRRRGQEARLRCSPMKGHSHVYWYRQLPEEGLKFMVYLQKENIIDESGMPKERFSAEFPKEGPSILRIQQVVRGDSAAYFCASSPPDRGSNQPQHFGDGTRLSIL.